These 25 T cell receptor beta chains came from one sample sequenced in a study of cytomegalovirus exposure and HLA in healthy donors. The PCR had 60 Vbeta and 13 Jbeta primers. Using immunoSEQ multiplex PCR, the repertoire was profiled, and TCRdb retains in-frame clones only, with some absent. This sample lists fewer than 60,000 clones; its ten largest clones have approximately 7%. Sequenced: PBMCs. The receptors stem from a woman aged 40 to 50 in good health and CMV-seronegative.

The chain links TRBV4-1 to TRBJ2-3; TRBD2 matches 11 bases. CDR1 is MGHRA, CDR2 YSYEKL, per germline. The CDR3 runs 16 residues. The trim removed 1 base at V and 4 bases at J, leaving 4 bases unmatched. This CDR3 reads CASSQGGSGRADTQYF. In DNA, the CDR3 is TGCGCCAGCAGCCAAGGAGGTAGCGGGAGGGCAGATACGCAGTATTTT.

The rearrangement joins TRBV7-9 to TRBJ2-7; TRBD2 agrees at 8 bases. Trimming removed 1 base from V and 0 bases from J; junction bases left unmatched: 5. The CDR3 has 16 amino acids. In germline, CDR1 is SEHNR, CDR2 FQNEAQ (reference sequence). CDR3 protein: CASSLDETSGSYEQYF. DNA of the CDR3: TGTGCCAGCAGCTTAGATGAAACTAGCGGCTCCTACGAGCAGTACTTC.

The gene calls are TRBV6-1 and TRBJ1-2; no reliable D call. Trimming took 1 base from V and 4 from J, leaving 4 bases between them. The CDR3 has 12 amino acids. The V gene's germline CDR1 is MNHNS and CDR2 SASEGT. The CDR3 DNA follows: TGTGCCAGCAGTGAAGGGAGCTATGGCTACACCTTC. Amino acid sequence: CASSEGSYGYTF.

The rearrangement uses TRBV18 and TRBJ2-2; no clear D gene. Germline V gives CDR1 KGHSH, CDR2 LQKENI. V was clipped by 1 base and J by 0 bases, with 12 bases between them. CDR3 length: 17 amino acids. CDR3 DNA: TGTGCCAGCTCACCACTCCCTGGCAACGCGAACACCGGGGAGCTGTTTTTT. Translated, it gives CASSPLPGNANTGELFF. Combining the CDR3 with reference TRBV18 and TRBJ2-2 gives the whole variable domain NAGVMQNPRHLVRRRGQEARLRCSPMKGHSHVYWYRQLPEEGLKFMVYLQKENIIDESGMPKERFSAEFPKEGPSILRIQQVVRGDSAAYFCASSPLPGNANTGELFFGEGSRLTVL.

This chain connects TRBV4-3 to TRBJ1-3, with D possibly matching TRBD1 (5 bases). The CDR3 is 18 residues long. Germline CDR1 and CDR2: LGHNA and YSLEER. Trimming left V 0 bases short and J 2 bases short, with 17 bases between. The CDR3 DNA reads TGCGCCAGCAGCCAAGACCAGGCAGGGAGGTTCCCTGGAAACACCATATATTTT. This codes for CASSQDQAGRFPGNTIYF.

This sequence joins TRBV2 and TRBJ2-2; 11 bases match TRBD2. This CDR3 comprises 16 residues. The junction had 7 bases not matched to a gene; V was cut back by 7 bases and J by 3 bases. The germline V gene has CDR1 SNHLY and CDR2 FYNNEI. The CDR3, as DNA: TGTGCCAGCACTTTTAGCGGGGGGGGGTACACCGGGGAGCTGTTTTTT. Amino acid sequence: CASTFSGGGYTGELFF.

The chain links TRBV29-1 to TRBJ2-1; 11 positions agree with TRBD1. V was pared by 1 base and J by 2 bases, with 4 bases of the junction left unmatched. From germline, CDR1 is SQVTM and CDR2 ANQGSEA. The CDR3 runs 16 residues. The CDR3 DNA follows: TGCAGCGTTGAAGGGGGGACAGGGGGGGCCTACAATGAGCAGTTCTTC. It specifies CSVEGGTGGAYNEQFF.

The chain links TRBV15 to TRBJ2-6, with D possibly being TRBD1 (6 bases). Germline values: CDR1 LNHNV, CDR2 YYDKDF (reference sequence). This CDR3 comprises 22 residues. Trimming took 0 bases from V and 0 from J, leaving 24 bases between them. As DNA, the CDR3 is TGTGCCACCAGCAGAGACCTTCCCGAGGACAGTTATTTTAGCTCTGGGGCCAACGTCCTGACTTTC. Encoded protein: CATSRDLPEDSYFSSGANVLTF.

The chain recombines TRBV5-8 with TRBJ1-4; D gene uncertain. CDR1 and CDR2 from the germline V gene are SGHTS and YDEGEE. V was pared by 2 bases and J by 8 bases, with 13 bases between. CDR3 length: 14 residues. CDR3 region: CASSFGQFQEKLFF. Here the CDR3 DNA reads TGTGCCAGCAGCTTTGGGCAATTTCAGGAAAAACTGTTTTTT.

J is TRBJ1-2 and V is TRBV7-9; 7 nucleotides align to TRBD1. Germline V CDR1 and CDR2: SEHNR, FQNEAQ (reference sequence). The V and J ends lost 5 bases and 8 bases, in that order; junction bases with no gene match: 11. The CDR3 totals 14 residues. The CDR3 sequence: CASSASGQQVGYTF. Written as DNA, the CDR3 is TGTGCCAGCAGCGCTTCGGGACAGCAGGTGGGCTACACCTTC.

This rearrangement joins TRBV5-1 to TRBJ2-1, with 7 nucleotides matching TRBD1. The trim removed 0 bases at V and 0 bases at J, leaving 0 bases unmatched. Germline CDR1 is SGHRS and CDR2 is YFSETQ. The CDR3 covers 15 residues. CDR3 DNA sequence: TGCGCCAGCAGCTTGGGGACAGGCTCCTACAATGAGCAGTTCTTC. The encoded protein is CASSLGTGSYNEQFF. The entire variable domain, with the rest obtained from reference TRBV5-1 and TRBJ2-1, is as follows: KAGVTQTPRYLIKTRGQQVTLSCSPISGHRSVSWYQQTPGQGLQFLFEYFSETQRNKGNFPGRFSGRQFSNSRSEMNVSTLELGDSALYLCASSLGTGSYNEQFFGPGTRLTVL.

V is TRBV27 and J is TRBJ1-2, with a tentative D call TRBD1 (6 bases). Germline values: CDR1 MNHEY, CDR2 SMNVEV (reference sequence). The CDR3 totals 15 residues. Trimming pared 2 bases from V and 6 bases from J, leaving 16 bases between. CDR3 sequence: CASSLSKRGSDGYTF. The CDR3 DNA is TGTGCCAGCAGTTTAAGTAAGAGGGGGTCGGATGGCTACACCTTC.

The chain has TRBV28 and TRBJ1-1, with 12 positions matching TRBD1. The ends lost 2 bases at V and 0 bases at J; junction bases unmatched: 4. The CDR3 loop spans 17 amino acids. Germline CDR1 and CDR2: MDHEN and SYDVKM. CDR3 sequence (DNA): TGTGCCAGCAGTTTAATGGGACAGGGGGCGTTGAACACTGAAGCTTTCTTT. It encodes CASSLMGQGALNTEAFF.

V usage is TRBV27 and J usage is TRBJ2-7, with 13 bases aligning to TRBD2. The CDR3 has 17 residues. V was clipped by 6 bases and J by 3 bases; unmatched bases: 11. Germline V gene data show CDR1 as MNHEY and CDR2 as SMNVEV (reference sequence). The CDR3 spells CASRLKPGLAGNYEQYF. CDR3 DNA: TGTGCCAGCAGGCTAAAGCCGGGACTAGCGGGGAACTACGAGCAGTACTTC.

The DNA of the CDR3 is TGTGCCAGCAGTTACACCTCAGGGGGAGGAAACACCATATATTTT. Its protein is CASSYTSGGGNTIYF. The J gene is TRBJ1-3, the V gene TRBV6-5; 7 nucleotides match TRBD1. CDR3 length equals 15 residues. J lost 4 bases, V lost 2 bases, and 5 bases had no gene match. Per the germline V gene, CDR1 is MNHEY and CDR2 is SVGAGI.

The rearrangement links TRBV6-5 to TRBJ2-7; 8 bases agree with TRBD1. The V segment lost 5 bases and the J segment 0 bases; nucleotides outside the gene matches: 3. Looked up from germline, CDR1 is MNHEY and CDR2 is SVGAGI. There are 14 residues in the CDR3. The CDR3 bases are TGTGCCAGCAGTGTGGACAGGGCCTCCTACGAGCAGTACTTC. Translated, it gives CASSVDRASYEQYF.

This chain joins TRBV4-2 and TRBJ2-4; TRBD2 agrees at 7 bases. V lost 0 bases, J lost 0 bases, and 5 bases stayed unmatched. CDR1 is LGHNA, CDR2 YNFKEQ, per germline. The CDR3 loop spans 17 amino acids. CDR3 nucleotides: TGTGCCAGCAGCCAAGAACTAGCGAATGGAGCCAAAAACATTCAGTACTTC. It yields the protein CASSQELANGAKNIQYF.

The genes are TRBV7-9 and TRBJ2-5, with D unresolved. The V and J ends lost 2 bases and 7 bases respectively, with 8 bases between them. The CDR3 length is 12 residues. Per germline, CDR1 SEHNR and CDR2 FQNEAQ (reference sequence). This CDR3 reads CASSLWYGTQYF. CDR3 coding DNA: TGTGCCAGCAGCTTATGGTACGGGACCCAGTACTTC.

J is TRBJ2-5 and V is TRBV7-9; 7 positions match TRBD2. V shed 5 bases and J 5 bases; nucleotides not matched to a gene: 11. Germline V gene sequence: CDR1 SEHNR, CDR2 FQNEAQ (reference sequence). This CDR3 spans 15 amino acids. The CDR3 DNA reads TGTGCCAGCAGCCTAACGACGGGGGGTATGGAGACCCAGTACTTC. Protein sequence: CASSLTTGGMETQYF. The complete variable domain, with remaining parts taken from reference TRBV7-9 and TRBJ2-5, reads DTGVSQNPRHKITKRGQNVTFRCDPISEHNRLYWYRQTLGQGPEFLTYFQNEAQLEKSRLLSDRFSAERPKGSFSTLEIQRTEQGDSAMYLCASSLTTGGMETQYFGPGTRLLVL.

This chain links TRBV29-1 with TRBJ1-1, with D possibly TRBD1 on 5 matching bases. CDR1 SQVTM and CDR2 ANQGSEA come from the germline V gene. The CDR3 runs to 14 residues. V was trimmed by 6 bases and J by 2 bases, leaving 16 bases between them. As DNA, the CDR3 is TGCAGCGTCCTGAACTTTCAGGGTAACACTGAAGCTTTCTTT. Its translation is CSVLNFQGNTEAFF.

This chain joins TRBV19 and TRBJ1-5, with TRBD1 as a possible D gene (5 bases). The CDR3 is made up of 15 amino acids. From germline, CDR1 is LNHDA and CDR2 SQIVND (reference sequence). V lost 6 bases and J lost 0, with 12 bases in between. CDR3 in DNA: TGTGCCAGTAGGGCAGGGCCCTATAGCAATCAGCCCCAGCATTTT. This translates into CASRAGPYSNQPQHF. The whole variable domain, remainder taken from reference TRBV19 and TRBJ1-5, is DGGITQSPKYLFRKEGQNVTLSCEQNLNHDAMYWYRQDPGQGLRLIYYSQIVNDFQKGDIAEGYSVSREKKESFPLTVTSAQKNPTAFYLCASRAGPYSNQPQHFGDGTRLSIL.

The rearrangement joins TRBV14 to TRBJ2-2; D is ambiguous. In germline, CDR1 is SGHDN, CDR2 FVKESK. The V end was cut by 2 bases, the J end by 7 bases, with 8 bases between. The CDR3 consists of 13 residues. The CDR3: CASSQLGLGELFF. The CDR3 region has the DNA TGTGCCAGCAGCCAACTAGGTCTCGGGGAGCTGTTTTTT.

V usage is TRBV21-1 and J usage is TRBJ1-1. TRBV21-1 is a pseudogene. The CDR3 spans 15 residues. Here the CDR3 DNA reads TGTGCCAGCAGCAAAGGGGGCGGGGGGAACACTGAAGCTTTCTTT. Translating it yields CASSKGGGGNTEAFF.

This chain uses TRBV27 with TRBJ2-7, with 7 bases matching TRBD2. V dropped 4 bases and J dropped 4; count of bases not matched to a gene: 7. CDR1 is MNHEY and CDR2 is SMNVEV in the germline V gene (reference sequence). The CDR3 covers 14 residues. The CDR3, as DNA: TGTGCCAGCAGTTGGGCGGGAGCATCGTACGAGCAGTACTTC. Its translation: CASSWAGASYEQYF.

The chain employs TRBV5-1 and TRBJ2-3; the D gene is possibly TRBD1 (6 bases). V was shortened by 4 bases and J by 2 bases, with 11 bases between the two germline ends. This CDR3 is 14 amino acids long. CDR1 and CDR2 from the germline V gene are SGHRS and YFSETQ. For the CDR3, the DNA is TGCGCCAGCAGCCCCACAGGGCCCACAGATACGCAGTATTTT. Protein: CASSPTGPTDTQYF.